This TCR beta chain stems from a study of cytomegalovirus exposure and HLA in healthy donors. Study conclusions and caveats: Confirmation in vitro established that a few CMV-associated chains were specific for CMV antigens. The study labeled 150 to 200 TCR beta chains cytomegalovirus-associated.

The CDR3 runs 12 residues. From germline, CDR1 is SSHAT and CDR2 FNYEAQ (reference sequence). The validation cohort, a group of 90 to 150 subjects, included the donors and was separate from the roughly 620-subject first cohort. Clones were sequenced by immunoSEQ multiplex PCR, and TCRdb holds only the in-frame ones, with some missing. The repertoire has fewer than 100,000 clones, approximately 90% of them found once; the top ten carry about 1.9%. On this clone itself: What it binds is unknown.

The TCR comes from a man between 25 and 39 years old in good health and CMV-seronegative. This sequence joins TRBV7-7 and TRBJ2-1, with 10 bases lining up with TRBD2. The specimen sequenced was PBMCs. The CDR3 here is CASGRSPNEQFF. CDR3 nucleotide sequence: TGTGCTAGCGGGAGGTCCCCTAATGAGCAGTTCTTC.